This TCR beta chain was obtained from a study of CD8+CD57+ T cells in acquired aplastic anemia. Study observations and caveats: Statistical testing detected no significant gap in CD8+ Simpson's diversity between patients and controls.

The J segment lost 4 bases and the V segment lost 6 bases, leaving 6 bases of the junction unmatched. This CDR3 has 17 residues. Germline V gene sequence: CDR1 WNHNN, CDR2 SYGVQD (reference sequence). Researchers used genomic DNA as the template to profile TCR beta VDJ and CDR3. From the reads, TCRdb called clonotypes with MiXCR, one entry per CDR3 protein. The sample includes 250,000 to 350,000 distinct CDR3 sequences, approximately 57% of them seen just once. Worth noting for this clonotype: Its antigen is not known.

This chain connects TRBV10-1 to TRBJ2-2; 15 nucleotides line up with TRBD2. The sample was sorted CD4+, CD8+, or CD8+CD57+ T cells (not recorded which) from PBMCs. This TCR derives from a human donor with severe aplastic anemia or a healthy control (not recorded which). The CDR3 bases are TGCGCCAGCAGAGGACTAGCGGGAGGGTTGGGCACCGGGGAGCTGTTTTTT. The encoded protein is CASRGLAGGLGTGELFF.